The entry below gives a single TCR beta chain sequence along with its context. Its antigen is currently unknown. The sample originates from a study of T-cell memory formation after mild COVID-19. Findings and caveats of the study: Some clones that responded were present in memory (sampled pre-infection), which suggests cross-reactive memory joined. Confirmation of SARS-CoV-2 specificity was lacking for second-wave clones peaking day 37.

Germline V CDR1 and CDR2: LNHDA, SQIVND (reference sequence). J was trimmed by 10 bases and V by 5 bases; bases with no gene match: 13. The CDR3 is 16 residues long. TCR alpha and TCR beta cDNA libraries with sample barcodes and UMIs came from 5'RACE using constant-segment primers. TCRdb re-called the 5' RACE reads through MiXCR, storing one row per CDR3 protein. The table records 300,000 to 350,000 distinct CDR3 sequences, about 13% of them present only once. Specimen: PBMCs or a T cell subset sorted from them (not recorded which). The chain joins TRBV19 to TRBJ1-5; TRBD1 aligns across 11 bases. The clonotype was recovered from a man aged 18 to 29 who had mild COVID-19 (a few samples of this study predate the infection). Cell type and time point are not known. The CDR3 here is CASSPWAGTGGTPQHF. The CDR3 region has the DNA TGTGCCAGTAGTCCATGGGCCGGGACAGGGGGTACTCCCCAGCATTTT.